The entry below gives a single T cell receptor (beta chain) sequence along with its context. Its antigen is unknown. One end of the junction varies from germline; a read error may be responsible. The PCR employed 60 Vbeta primers together with 13 Jbeta primers. TCRdb keeps only in-frame clones here, not all; method: immunoSEQ multiplex PCR. The profile shows nearly 110,000 clones, around 77% of them singletons. The sample comes from a study of cytomegalovirus exposure and HLA in healthy donors. The germline CDR1 and CDR2 sequences are MNHEY and SMNVEV (reference sequence). This CDR3 is built from 13 residues. Study results and caveats: Association of a missense DCLRE1C variant with TCR beta V- and J-gene trimming was reported in a later analysis. The study flagged some 170 TCR beta chains as cytomegalovirus-associated. Earlier analysis looked at TCR beta V segments, and most were productive about 87% or about 30% of the time.

This sequence originates from a man younger than 35 in good health and CMV-seronegative. Sequenced material: PBMCs. This chain links TRBV27 with TRBJ1-2; 7 nucleotides agree with TRBD1. CDR3 amino acids: CASRTTGENGYPF. The CDR3 nucleotides are TGTGCCAGCAGAACAACAGGGGAAAATGGCTACCCCTTC.